This TCR beta chain was sequenced during a study of T cells after yellow fever vaccination. CDR3 length equals 13 residues. V was cut by 6 bases and J by 2 bases, with 8 bases left in between. Germline CDR1 reads MNHNS; CDR2 reads SASEGT. TCRdb fed the 5' RACE reads into MiXCR, producing one record per CDR3 protein. Of a few hundred thousand distinct CDR3 sequences detected, 6.5% to 8.5% appear once; the ten largest clones hold 18%. This clonotype occurred many times. The V call is TRBV6-1, the J call TRBJ1-5, with D uncertain. The sample here was PBMCs, taken about 41 days after the first yellow fever vaccination. The TCR comes from a man between 18 and 35 years old who received the YFV17D yellow fever vaccine. The CDR3 region is CASSHWGNQPQHF. CDR3 nucleotide sequence: TGTGCCAGCAGCCACTGGGGCAATCAGCCCCAGCATTTT.